Reported below is one T cell receptor (beta chain). The specificity of this receptor is unknown. Base qualities were left out, and no much larger clone turns up one base away. The data were obtained in a study of T cell changes during pregnancy in multiple sclerosis (dated by TCRdb to between 2019 and 2020). A note on the overall study: In women with multiple sclerosis, the researchers looked at how the T cell repertoire shifted as pregnancy progressed.

Based on the germline V gene (reference sequence), the CDR1 and CDR2 sequences are GTSNPN and SVGIG. V loses 0 bases, J loses 16 bases, and the germline ends lie 18 bases apart. Measured from the cysteine to the phenylalanine, the CDR3 is 13 residues long. Of the read, only the CDR3 DNA is kept; its 39 bases are in frame from base 1. Library preparation was by the immunoSEQ multiplex PCR assay. Imported from immuneACCESS, the table was reduced by TCRdb to in-frame sequences with V and J called. These copies leave out some clones; in studies compared against another copy, an unresolved V gene accounts for under half, and the cause of the remainder is not known. The table for this sample lists roughly 110,000 clones; roughly 90% of them were counted only once. Less than 2% of the sample rests with the top ten.

The V and J genes are TRBV30 and TRBJ2-2; the D gene is perhaps TRBD1, on 5 matching bases. This receptor was obtained from a female donor with multiple sclerosis, enrolled in a pregnancy study. The source material was peripheral blood, sampled in the third trimester of pregnancy. The base sequence is TGTGCCTGGAGTGTACAGGTCGGCGCAGGGCAGTTTTTT. Protein translation: CAWSVQVGAGQFF.